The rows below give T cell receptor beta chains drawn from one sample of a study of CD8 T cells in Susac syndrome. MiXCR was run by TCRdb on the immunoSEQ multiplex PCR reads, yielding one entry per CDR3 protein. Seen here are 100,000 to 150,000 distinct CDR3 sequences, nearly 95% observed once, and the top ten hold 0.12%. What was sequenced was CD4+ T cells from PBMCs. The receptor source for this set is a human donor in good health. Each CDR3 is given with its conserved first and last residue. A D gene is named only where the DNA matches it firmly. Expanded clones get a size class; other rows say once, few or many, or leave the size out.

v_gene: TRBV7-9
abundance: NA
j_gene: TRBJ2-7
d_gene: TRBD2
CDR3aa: CASSLALAGSSYEQYF
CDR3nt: TGTGCCAGCAGCTTAGCACTAGCGGGATCCTCCTACGAGCAGTACTTC

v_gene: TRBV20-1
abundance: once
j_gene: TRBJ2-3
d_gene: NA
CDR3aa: CSASGGTSTDTQYF
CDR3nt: TGCAGTGCTTCAGGTGGGACTAGCACAGATACGCAGTATTTT

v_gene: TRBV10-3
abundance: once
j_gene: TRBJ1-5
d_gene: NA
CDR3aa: CAISESQNQPQHF
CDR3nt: TGTGCCATCAGTGAGTCCCAGAATCAGCCCCAGCATTTT

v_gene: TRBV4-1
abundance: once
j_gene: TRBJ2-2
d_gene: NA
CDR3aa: CASSQDPSGPITGELFF
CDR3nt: TGCGCCAGCAGCCAAGATCCGTCTGGACCGATCACCGGGGAGCTGTTTTTT

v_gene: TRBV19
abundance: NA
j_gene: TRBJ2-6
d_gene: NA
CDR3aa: CASSFQGSGANVLTF
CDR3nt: TGTGCCAGTAGTTTCCAGGGATCTGGGGCCAACGTCCTGACTTTC

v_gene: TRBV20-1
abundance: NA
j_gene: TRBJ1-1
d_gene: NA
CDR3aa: CSASVLGALFEAFF
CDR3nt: TGCAGTGCTAGCGTTTTGGGAGCTCTGTTTGAAGCTTTCTTT

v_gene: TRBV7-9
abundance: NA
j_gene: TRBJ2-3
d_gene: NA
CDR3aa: CASSSSGGNTQYF
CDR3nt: TGTGCCAGCAGCTCGTCCGGGGGAAATACGCAGTATTTT

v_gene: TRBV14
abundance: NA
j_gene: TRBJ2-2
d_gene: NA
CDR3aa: CASSPRPHTGELFF
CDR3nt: TGTGCCAGCAGCCCCCGACCCCACACCGGGGAGCTGTTTTTT

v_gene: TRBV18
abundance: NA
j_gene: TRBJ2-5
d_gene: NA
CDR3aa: CASSPFSGTDGETQYF
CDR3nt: TGTGCCAGCTCACCGTTCTCGGGGACGGACGGGGAGACCCAGTACTTC

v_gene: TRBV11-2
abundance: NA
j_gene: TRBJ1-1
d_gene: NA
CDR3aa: CASSLDFGEAFF
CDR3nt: TGTGCCAGCAGCTTAGACTTCGGAGAAGCTTTCTTT

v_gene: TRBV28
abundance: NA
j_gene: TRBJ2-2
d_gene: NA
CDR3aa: CASSTLGGPIRELFF
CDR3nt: TGTGCCAGCAGTACGCTGGGGGGACCCATCCGGGAGCTGTTTTTT

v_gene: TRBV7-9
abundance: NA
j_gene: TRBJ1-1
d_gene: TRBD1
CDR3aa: CASSLVGPTGVNTEAFF
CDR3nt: TGTGCCAGCAGCTTAGTAGGACCGACAGGGGTGAACACTGAAGCTTTCTTT

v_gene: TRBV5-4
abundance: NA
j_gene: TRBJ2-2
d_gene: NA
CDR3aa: CASSLDGTGELFF
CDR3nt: TGTGCCAGCAGCTTAGACGGGACCGGGGAGCTGTTTTTT

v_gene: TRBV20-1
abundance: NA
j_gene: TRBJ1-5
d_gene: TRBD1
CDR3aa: CSAGGQTNQPQHF
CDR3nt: TGCAGTGCTGGGGGACAGACTAATCAGCCCCAGCATTTT

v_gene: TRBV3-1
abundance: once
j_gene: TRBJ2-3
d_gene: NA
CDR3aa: CASSRLFLNADTQYF
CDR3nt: TGTGCCAGCAGCCGCTTGTTCTTGAACGCGGATACGCAGTATTTT

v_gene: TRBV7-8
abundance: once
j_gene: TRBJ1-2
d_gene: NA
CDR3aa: CASSSGVESGYTF
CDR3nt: TGTGCCAGCAGCTCCGGGGTGGAATCCGGCTACACCTTC

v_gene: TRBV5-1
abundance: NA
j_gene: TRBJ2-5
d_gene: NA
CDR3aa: CASSLAPGRGQETQYF
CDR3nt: TGCGCCAGCAGCTTGGCCCCGGGCAGGGGTCAAGAGACCCAGTACTTC

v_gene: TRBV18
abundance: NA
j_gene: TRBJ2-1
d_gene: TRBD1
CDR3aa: CASSAGQGSYNEQFF
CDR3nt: TGTGCCAGCTCCGCAGGACAGGGGAGCTACAATGAGCAGTTCTTC

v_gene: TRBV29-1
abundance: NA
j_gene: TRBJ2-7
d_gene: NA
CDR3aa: CSAQTGSLYEQYF
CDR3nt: TGCAGCGCTCAGACAGGAAGCCTCTACGAGCAGTACTTC

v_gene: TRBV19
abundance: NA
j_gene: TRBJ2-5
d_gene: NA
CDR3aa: CASSPGTVETQYF
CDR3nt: TGTGCCAGTAGTCCGGGGACCGTAGAGACCCAGTACTTC

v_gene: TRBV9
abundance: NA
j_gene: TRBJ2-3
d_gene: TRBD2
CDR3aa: CASSVLTSLRDTQYF
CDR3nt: TGTGCCAGCAGCGTACTGACTAGCCTTAGAGATACGCAGTATTTT

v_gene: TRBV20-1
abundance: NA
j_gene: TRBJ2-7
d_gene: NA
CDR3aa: CSPSGGSF
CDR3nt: TGCAGTCCCTCAGGAGGCTCCTTC

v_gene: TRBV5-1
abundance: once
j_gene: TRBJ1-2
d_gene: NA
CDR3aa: CASNSGEVNYGYTF
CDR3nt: TGCGCCAGCAATTCAGGGGAGGTTAACTATGGCTACACCTTC

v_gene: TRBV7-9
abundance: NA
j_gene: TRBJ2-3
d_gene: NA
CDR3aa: CASSFTGFTDTQYF
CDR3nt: TGTGCCAGCAGCTTTACCGGATTCACAGATACGCAGTATTTT

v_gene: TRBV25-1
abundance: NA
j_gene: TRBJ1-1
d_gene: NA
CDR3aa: CASGGQPNTEAFF
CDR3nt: TGTGCCAGCGGCGGACAGCCGAACACTGAAGCTTTCTTT

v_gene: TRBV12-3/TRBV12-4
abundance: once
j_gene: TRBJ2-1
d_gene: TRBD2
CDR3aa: CASSLGAGGINEQFF
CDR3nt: TGTGCCAGCAGTTTGGGAGCGGGAGGGATCAATGAGCAGTTCTTC

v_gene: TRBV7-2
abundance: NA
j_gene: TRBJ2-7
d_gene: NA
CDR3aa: CASSSSFVDEQYF
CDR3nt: TGTGCCAGCAGCTCCTCTTTTGTCGACGAGCAGTACTTC

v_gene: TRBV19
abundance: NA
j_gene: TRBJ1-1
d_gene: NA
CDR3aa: CASTRTANTEAFF
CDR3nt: TGTGCCAGTACTCGGACCGCGAACACTGAAGCTTTCTTT

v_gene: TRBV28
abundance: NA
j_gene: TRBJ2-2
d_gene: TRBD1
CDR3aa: CASRGRGLSGELFF
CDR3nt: TGTGCCAGCAGAGGCAGGGGGCTGAGCGGGGAGCTGTTTTTT

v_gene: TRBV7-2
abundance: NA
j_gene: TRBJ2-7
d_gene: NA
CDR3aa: CASSSGLYEQYF
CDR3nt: TGTGCCAGCAGCTCGGGACTGTACGAGCAGTACTTC

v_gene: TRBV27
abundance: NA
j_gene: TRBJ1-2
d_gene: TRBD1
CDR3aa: CASRGTGREGGYTF
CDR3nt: TGTGCCAGCAGGGGGACAGGGAGAGAGGGAGGCTACACCTTC

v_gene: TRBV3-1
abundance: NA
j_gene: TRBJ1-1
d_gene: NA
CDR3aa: CASSQVGDEAFF
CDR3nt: TGTGCCAGCAGCCAAGTGGGGGATGAAGCTTTCTTT

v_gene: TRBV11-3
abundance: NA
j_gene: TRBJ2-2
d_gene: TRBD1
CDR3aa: CASRETGVGELFF
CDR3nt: TGTGCCAGCAGAGAAACAGGGGTCGGGGAGCTGTTTTTT

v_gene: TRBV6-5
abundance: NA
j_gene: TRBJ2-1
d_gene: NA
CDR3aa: CASRREAPFAEQFF
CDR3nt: TGTGCCAGTAGAAGGGAGGCCCCTTTTGCTGAGCAGTTCTTC

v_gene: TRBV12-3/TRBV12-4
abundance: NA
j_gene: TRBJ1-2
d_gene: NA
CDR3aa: CASSSSHYGYTF
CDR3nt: TGTGCCAGCAGTTCTTCCCACTATGGCTACACCTTC

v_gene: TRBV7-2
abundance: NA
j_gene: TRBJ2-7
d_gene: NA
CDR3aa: CASSLVQSASSYEQYF
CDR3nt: TGTGCCAGCAGCTTAGTACAGAGCGCGAGCTCCTACGAGCAGTACTTC

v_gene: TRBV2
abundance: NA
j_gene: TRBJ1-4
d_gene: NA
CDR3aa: CASSEQGTNEKLFF
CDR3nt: TGTGCCAGCAGTGAACAGGGAACTAATGAAAAACTGTTTTTT

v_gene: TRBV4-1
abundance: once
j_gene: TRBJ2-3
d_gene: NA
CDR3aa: CASSQGYGGVDTQYF
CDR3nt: TGCGCCAGCAGCCAAGGATACGGAGGGGTTGATACGCAGTATTTT

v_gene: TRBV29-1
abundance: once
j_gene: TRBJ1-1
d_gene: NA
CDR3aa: CSAYDSGAFF
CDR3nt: TGCAGCGCTTACGATTCAGGGGCTTTCTTT

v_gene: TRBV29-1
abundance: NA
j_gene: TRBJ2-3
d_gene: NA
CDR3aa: CSVEWVTDTQYF
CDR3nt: TGCAGCGTTGAATGGGTCACAGATACGCAGTATTTT

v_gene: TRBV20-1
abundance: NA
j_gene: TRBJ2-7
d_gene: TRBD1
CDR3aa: CSAATGGAGEQYF
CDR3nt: TGCAGTGCAGCCACAGGGGGAGCGGGCGAGCAGTACTTC

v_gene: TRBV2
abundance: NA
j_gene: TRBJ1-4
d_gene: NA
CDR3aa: CASSENTLTNEKLFF
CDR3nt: TGTGCCAGCAGTGAAAATACTTTAACTAATGAAAAACTGTTTTTT

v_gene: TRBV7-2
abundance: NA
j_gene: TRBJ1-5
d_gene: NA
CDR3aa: CASSWTESNQPQHF
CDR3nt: TGTGCCAGCAGCTGGACAGAGTCTAATCAGCCCCAGCATTTT

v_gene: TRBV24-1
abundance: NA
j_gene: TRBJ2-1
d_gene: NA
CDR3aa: CATSDWMNEQFF
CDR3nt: TGTGCCACCAGTGATTGGATGAATGAGCAGTTCTTC

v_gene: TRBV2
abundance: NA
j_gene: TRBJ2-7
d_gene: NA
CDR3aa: CASSPRRISYEQYF
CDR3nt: TGTGCCAGCAGTCCGAGACGGATCTCCTACGAGCAGTACTTC

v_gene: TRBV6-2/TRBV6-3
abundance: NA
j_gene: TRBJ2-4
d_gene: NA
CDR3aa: CASEKGVRAKNIQYF
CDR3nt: TGTGCCAGCGAAAAAGGGGTTCGGGCCAAAAACATTCAGTACTTC

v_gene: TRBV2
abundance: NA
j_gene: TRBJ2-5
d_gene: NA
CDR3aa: CASTRGNGETQYF
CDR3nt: TGTGCCAGCACCCGGGGAAATGGGGAGACCCAGTACTTC

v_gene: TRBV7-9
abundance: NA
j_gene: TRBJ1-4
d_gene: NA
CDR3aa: CASSLGMATVVELFF
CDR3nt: TGTGCCAGCAGCTTAGGAATGGCAACCGTTGTCGAACTGTTTTTT

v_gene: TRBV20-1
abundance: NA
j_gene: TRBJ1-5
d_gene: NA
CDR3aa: CSARKGHSNQPQHF
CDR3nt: TGCAGTGCTAGGAAGGGGCATAGCAATCAGCCCCAGCATTTT

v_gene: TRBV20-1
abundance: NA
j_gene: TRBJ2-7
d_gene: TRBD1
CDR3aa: CSASKGAGNDEQYF
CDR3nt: TGCAGTGCCTCTAAGGGGGCAGGAAACGACGAGCAGTACTTC

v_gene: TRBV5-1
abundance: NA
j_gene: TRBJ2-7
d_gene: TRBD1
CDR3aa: CASSRIQGSEQYF
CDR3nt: TGCGCCAGCAGCCGGATACAGGGGAGCGAGCAGTACTTC

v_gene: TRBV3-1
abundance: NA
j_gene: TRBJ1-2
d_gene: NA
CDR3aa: CASSQAPGRELANYGYTF
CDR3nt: TGTGCCAGCAGCCAAGCCCCGGGCAGGGAGTTAGCTAACTATGGCTACACCTTC

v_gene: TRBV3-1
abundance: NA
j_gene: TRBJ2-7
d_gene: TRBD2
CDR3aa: CASSHGTSGRGYEQYF
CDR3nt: TGTGCCAGCAGCCACGGGACTAGCGGGAGGGGATACGAGCAGTACTTC

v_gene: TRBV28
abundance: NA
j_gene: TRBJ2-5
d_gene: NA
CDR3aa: CASIDEETQYF
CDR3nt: TGTGCCAGCATAGACGAAGAGACCCAGTACTTC